Below are 22 T cell receptor beta chains sequenced from a single sample in a study of T cell responses to AZD1222 COVID-19 vaccine. Sequencing used immunoSEQ multiplex PCR; TCRdb keeps in-frame clones, though not all of them. The sample includes about 120,000 clones, around 90% seen only once; the top ten take around 16%. Sequencing was performed on peripheral blood, taken 28 days after the second AZD1222 dose. Receptor source: an adult who received the AZD1222 COVID-19 vaccine.

The chain carries TRBV27 and TRBJ2-2; D remains ambiguous. The germline V gene encodes CDR1 MNHEY and CDR2 SMNVEV (reference sequence). V lost 2 bases and J 0 bases, leaving 4 bases between the germline ends. The CDR3 sequence is 14 residues long. The CDR3 reads CASSLTPNTGELFF. CDR3 in DNA: TGTGCCAGCAGTTTAACCCCGAACACCGGGGAGCTGTTTTTT.

Only a few counts were recorded for this clone. The V gene is TRBV19, the J gene TRBJ1-3, with 7 nucleotides matching TRBD1. CDR1 is LNHDA and CDR2 is SQIVND in the germline V gene (reference sequence). CDR3 length equals 14 residues. The junction had 5 bases not matched to a gene; V was cut back by 9 bases and J by 0 bases. The CDR3 sequence is CASGQAISGNTIYF. In DNA form, the CDR3 reads TGTGCCAGCGGACAGGCGATCTCTGGAAACACCATATATTTT.

The genes are TRBV19 and TRBJ2-7; D is ambiguous. The germline V and J ends were trimmed by 5 bases and 3 bases, with 14 bases remaining between them. The CDR3 spans 14 residues. Germline CDR1 is LNHDA and CDR2 is SQIVND (reference sequence). The CDR3 nucleotides read TGTGCCAGTAGTTTCGACACCAGCCTCTACGAGCAGTACTTC. Protein: CASSFDTSLYEQYF.

This CDR3 is CASHSQTDLNTEAFF. Here the CDR3 DNA reads TGTGCCAGCCACTCGCAGACAGATCTGAACACTGAAGCTTTCTTT. V gene TRBV2 combines with J gene TRBJ1-1; a weak D match, TRBD1 (5 bases). This CDR3 is built from 15 residues. With 8 bases removed from V and 0 bases from J, the gap between germline ends came to 16 bases. CDR1 and CDR2 from the germline V gene are SNHLY and FYNNEI.

V gene TRBV2 combines with J gene TRBJ2-2; D gene uncertain. The CDR3 runs to 14 residues. V lost 8 bases, J lost 7 bases, and 17 bases lay in between. Germline lookup yields CDR1 SNHLY and CDR2 FYNNEI. The CDR3 sequence is CASGISVGDGELFF. The DNA for the CDR3 is TGTGCCAGCGGTATCTCTGTGGGTGACGGGGAGCTGTTTTTT. Together with reference TRBV2 and TRBJ2-2, the CDR3 gives the full variable domain: EPEVTQTPSHQVTQMGQEVILRCVPISNHLYFYWYRQILGQKVEFLVSFYNNEISEKSEIFDDQFSVERPDGSNFTLKIRSTKLEDSAMYFCASGISVGDGELFFGEGSRLTVL.

The chain uses TRBV13 and TRBJ2-3; the match to TRBD1 covers 8 bases. Germline V lookup: CDR1 PRHDT, CDR2 FYEKMQ (reference sequence). CDR3 length: 18 residues. V shed 2 bases and J 4 bases; nucleotides not matched to a gene: 14. In DNA, the CDR3 is TGTGCCAGCAGCTTAAGGACAGGGATGGAGTATAAGGCAGATACGCAGTATTTT. It is translated as CASSLRTGMEYKADTQYF.

This clone was recorded once. The chain employs TRBV18 and TRBJ1-1; D not certain. This CDR3 contains 13 residues. CDR1 and CDR2 from the germline V gene are KGHSH and LQKENI. V shed 0 bases and J shed 7 bases, with 9 bases lying between them. CDR3 bases: TGTGCCAGCTCACCACCGGTTGTGGGTGAAGCTTTCTTT. Its translation: CASSPPVVGEAFF.

The rearrangement uses TRBV19 and TRBJ2-3; 7 positions agree with TRBD1. CDR3 length: 14 residues. Unmatched junction bases numbered 5, after V lost 4 bases and J lost 4 bases. Germline V gene sequence: CDR1 LNHDA, CDR2 SQIVND (reference sequence). CDR3 region: CASSNRGEADTQYF. Written as DNA, the CDR3 is TGTGCCAGTAGTAACAGGGGCGAGGCAGATACGCAGTATTTT.

This chain joins TRBV3-1 (or the pseudogene TRBV3-2) and TRBJ1-2; TRBD1 is a possible D gene (5 bases). In germline, CDR1 is LGHDT, CDR2 YNNKEL (reference sequence). This CDR3 region has 13 residues. Between the trimmed V and J ends, which lost 0 bases and 7 bases, there was a span of 9 bases. CDR3 region: CASSQELGTGYTF. CDR3 sequence (DNA): TGTGCCAGCAGCCAAGAATTGGGGACTGGCTACACCTTC.

The chain recombines TRBV3-1 (or the pseudogene TRBV3-2) with TRBJ1-2; D perhaps matches TRBD1 (6 bases). Germline V gives CDR1 LGHDT, CDR2 YNNKEL (reference sequence). The CDR3 spans 14 residues. The ends were cut back, 0 bases at V and 3 bases at J, with 8 bases in the middle. CDR3: CASSQDQGYYGYTF. The CDR3 coding sequence is TGTGCCAGCAGCCAAGATCAGGGGTACTATGGCTACACCTTC.

V usage is TRBV9 and J usage is TRBJ2-5, with 11 bases lining up with TRBD2. The CDR3 runs 17 residues. With V trimmed by 0 bases and J by 3 bases, 7 bases remained unmatched. Germline CDR1 reads SGDLS; CDR2 reads YYNGEE. CDR3 loop: CASSVGTLAGGEETQYF. CDR3 nucleotides: TGTGCCAGCAGCGTAGGAACCCTAGCGGGGGGTGAAGAGACCCAGTACTTC.

The V gene is TRBV14, the J gene TRBJ1-3, with a tentative D call TRBD1 (5 bases). From germline, CDR1 is SGHDN and CDR2 FVKESK. The V and J ends lost 4 bases and 3 bases respectively, with 19 bases between them. This CDR3 has 17 amino acids. Written as DNA, the CDR3 is TGTGCCAGCAGCCGATCCTCGGCAGGGTGGTTTGGAAACACCATATATTTT. It translates to CASSRSSAGWFGNTIYF.

The chain uses TRBV6-5 and TRBJ1-1; D is undetermined. Trimming took off 6 bases at V and 1 base at J, with 12 bases between the two ends. In germline, CDR1 is MNHEY, CDR2 SVGAGI. The CDR3 is made up of 14 amino acids. The CDR3 is CASSRQWGNTEAFF. In DNA, the CDR3 is TGTGCCAGCAGCCGTCAGTGGGGGAACACTGAAGCTTTCTTT.

The chain uses TRBV2 and TRBJ2-5; 9 bases match TRBD1. Trimming took 5 bases from V and 3 from J; bases not matched to a gene: 10. The length of the CDR3 is 16 residues. Germline CDR1 reads SNHLY; CDR2 reads FYNNEI. The CDR3 here is CASSTHRDRVEETQYF. CDR3 coding DNA: TGTGCCAGCAGTACGCACAGGGACAGGGTGGAAGAGACCCAGTACTTC.

This clone was recorded once. In the same sample, other DNA sequences code for this CDR3. CDR3 in amino acids: CASSYGHEQYF. The CDR3 DNA is TGTGCCAGCAGTTACGGCCACGAGCAGTACTTC. This chain joins TRBV27 and TRBJ2-7; D is unclear. The germline V and J ends were trimmed by 4 bases and 5 bases, with 6 bases remaining between them. This CDR3 contains 11 residues. Germline V lookup: CDR1 MNHEY, CDR2 SMNVEV (reference sequence).

The J gene is TRBJ2-5, the V gene TRBV7-6, with 9 bases matching TRBD2. CDR1 and CDR2 (germline): SGHVS, FNYEAQ. The CDR3 has 15 amino acids. Losses at the gene ends were 3 bases for V and 1 base for J; bases not matched to a gene: 3. The CDR3 reads CASSFAAGGQETQYF. CDR3 nucleotides: TGTGCCAGCAGCTTCGCAGCGGGGGGCCAAGAGACCCAGTACTTC.

This CDR3 is CAISRTDEQFF. The CDR3 coding sequence is TGTGCCATCAGCAGGACCGATGAGCAGTTCTTC. V is TRBV10-3 and J is TRBJ2-1; D is uncertain. Looked up from germline, CDR1 is ENHRY and CDR2 is SYGVKD. CDR3 length: 11 residues. Trimming removed 6 bases at V and 8 bases at J, with 8 bases between.

J is TRBJ2-6 and V is TRBV10-3; no firm D call. Germline lookup yields CDR1 ENHRY and CDR2 SYGVKD. This CDR3 has 15 residues. V was shortened by 6 bases and J by 1 base, with 10 bases between the two germline ends. CDR3 nucleotides: TGTGCCATCAGCGCACAAGAATCTGGGGCCAACGTCCTGACTTTC. It codes for CAISAQESGANVLTF.

The CDR3 region is CASSAGTAASTDTQYF. The CDR3 DNA follows: TGCGCCAGCAGCGCCGGGACAGCAGCTTCCACAGATACGCAGTATTTT. The chain combines TRBV5-1 with TRBJ2-3, with TRBD1 matching over 7 bases. Germline-derived CDR1 and CDR2 are SGHRS and YFSETQ. J gave up 2 bases and V 4 bases, and 10 bases lay outside the gene matches. The length of the CDR3 is 16 residues.

The gene calls are TRBV6-2 or TRBV6-3 and TRBJ2-3, with D maybe TRBD1 (6 bases). The CDR3 is 13 amino acids. V lost 8 bases and J 6 bases, leaving 15 bases between the germline ends. Germline V gives CDR1 MNHEY, CDR2 SVGEGT. In DNA, the CDR3 is TGTGCCAGCGGCCTGGATGGGGGCGATACGCAGTATTTT. Its translation: CASGLDGGDTQYF.

V gene TRBV6-1 combines with J gene TRBJ1-3; D unclear. The CDR3 consists of 15 residues. Germline CDR1 reads MNHNS; CDR2 reads SASEGT. V was shortened by 2 bases and J by 3 bases, with 11 bases between the two germline ends. The CDR3, as DNA: TGTGCCAGCAGTGAATTGAATACGAGTGGAAACACCATATATTTT. Its protein product is CASSELNTSGNTIYF.

The CDR3 here is CASSLNHGYTF. The CDR3 bases are TGTGCCAGCAGTCTGAACCACGGCTACACCTTC. This chain joins TRBV28 and TRBJ1-2; unclear D gene. Germline V gene data show CDR1 as MDHEN and CDR2 as SYDVKM. Trimming took 5 bases from V and 8 from J, leaving 9 bases between them. The CDR3 loop spans 11 amino acids.